One sample yielded the 5 T cell receptor beta chains listed below, sequenced in a study of T-cell reconstitution after alpha-beta-depleted transplantation in children. Molecular barcoding with unique molecular identifiers was used for the TCRbeta library. TCRdb re-called the PCR reads through MiXCR, storing one row per CDR3 protein. The data show 250,000 to 400,000 distinct CDR3 sequences, with 23% seen just once and roughly 11% held by the top ten. Material: PBMCs, mostly from graft donor cells, obtained 180 days after TCRalphabeta/CD19-depleted stem cell transplant. Source of these receptors: a male patient under 18 who had a stem cell transplant for acute lymphoblastic leukemia, so the T cells may come from the graft donor.

This chain connects TRBV5-1 to TRBJ2-7; 14 bases line up with TRBD2. The CDR3 is 19 amino acids. V shed 2 bases, J shed 0 bases, and the junction held 10 bases outside the gene matches. Germline V gene sequence: CDR1 SGHRS, CDR2 YFSETQ. The CDR3 nucleotides read TGCGCCAGCAGCTTCGGGACTAGCGGGAGAAACCTTCTCTCCTACGAGCAGTACTTC. Encoded protein: CASSFGTSGRNLLSYEQYF.

This chain uses TRBV10-3 with TRBJ2-7, with 10 bases aligning to TRBD1. With 5 bases clipped from V and 4 bases from J, the junction kept 8 bases outside the gene matches. CDR1 ENHRY and CDR2 SYGVKD come from the germline V gene. This CDR3 contains 15 residues. The CDR3 loop is CAISPGQGWEYEQYF. The CDR3 DNA reads as TGTGCCATCAGTCCGGGACAGGGGTGGGAGTACGAGCAGTACTTC.

This chain links TRBV20-1 with TRBJ2-1; 8 nucleotides match TRBD2. CDR1 is DFQATT, CDR2 SNEGSKA, per germline (reference sequence). CDR3 length: 14 residues. Trimming took 4 bases from V and 0 from J; bases not matched to a gene: 2. The CDR3 DNA is TGCAGTGCTACCAGCGGGGGCTCCTACAATGAGCAGTTCTTC. It translates to CSATSGGSYNEQFF.

In this sample, this clonotype turned up a few times. The rearrangement uses TRBV27 and TRBJ2-7; 10 nucleotides agree with TRBD2. Unmatched junction bases numbered 11, after V lost 2 bases and J lost 4 bases. The CDR3 consists of 17 residues. Germline values: CDR1 MNHEY, CDR2 SMNVEV (reference sequence). The chain's CDR3 is CASSLLLAGSEGYEQYF. CDR3 in DNA: TGTGCCAGCAGTTTACTACTAGCGGGATCAGAGGGTTACGAGCAGTACTTC.

This clonotype was picked up one time. The CDR3 reads CASTWTGGHTEAFF. The CDR3 coding sequence is TGTGCCAGCACTTGGACAGGGGGCCACACTGAAGCTTTCTTT. This chain links TRBV2 with TRBJ1-1; 11 nucleotides match TRBD1. The CDR3 has 14 residues. Germline trimming cut 7 bases from V and 3 bases from J; bases unmatched to any gene: 4. Germline CDR1 SNHLY, CDR2 FYNNEI.